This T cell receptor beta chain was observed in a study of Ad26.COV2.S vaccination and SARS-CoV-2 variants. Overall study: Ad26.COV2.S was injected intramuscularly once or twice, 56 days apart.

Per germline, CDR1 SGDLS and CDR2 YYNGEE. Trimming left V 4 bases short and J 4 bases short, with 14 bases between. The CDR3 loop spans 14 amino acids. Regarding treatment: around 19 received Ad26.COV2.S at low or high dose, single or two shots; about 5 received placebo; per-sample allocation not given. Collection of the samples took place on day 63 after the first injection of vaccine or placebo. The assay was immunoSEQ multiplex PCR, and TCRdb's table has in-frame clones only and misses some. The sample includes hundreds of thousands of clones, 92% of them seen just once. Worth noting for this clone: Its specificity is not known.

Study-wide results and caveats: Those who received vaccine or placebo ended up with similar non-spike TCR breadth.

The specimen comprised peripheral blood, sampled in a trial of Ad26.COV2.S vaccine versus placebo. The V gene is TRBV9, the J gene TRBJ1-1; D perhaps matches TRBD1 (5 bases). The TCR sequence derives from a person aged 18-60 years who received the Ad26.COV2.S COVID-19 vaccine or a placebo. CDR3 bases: TGTGCCAGCAGCCCCCGGGAGGGGATCACTGAAGCTTTCTTT. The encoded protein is CASSPREGITEAFF. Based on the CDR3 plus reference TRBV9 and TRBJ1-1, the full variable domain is DSGVTQTPKHLITATGQRVTLRCSPRSGDLSVYWYQQSLDQGLQFLIQYYNGEERAKGNILERFSAQQFPDLHSELNLSSLELGDSALYFCASSPREGITEAFFGQGTRLTVV.